Here is one TCR beta chain with its context. Its target is not known. Trimming took 4 bases from V and 3 from J, leaving 9 bases between them. The CDR3 runs 13 residues. In germline, CDR1 is SGHRS, CDR2 YFSETQ. These data originate in a study of CD8+ T cells in alopecia areata. Noted treatment: oral pan-JAK inhibitor, 5-10 mg twice daily. Extraction and reverse transcription of RNA yielded cDNA as the sequencing template. Sequencing used immunoSEQ multiplex PCR; TCRdb keeps in-frame clones, though not all of them. Altogether about 190,000 clones are present, just under 65% being singletons, with the ten largest covering about 1.3%. Points from the study as a whole: Just one nonresponder means the tie between baseline CD8+ expansion and response stays uncertain.

The clonotype was recovered from a human donor with alopecia areata. The source material was CD4+ T cells sorted from blood, sampled at approximately week 49, from a patient treated with tofacitinib. The rearrangement links TRBV5-1 to TRBJ2-3; no reliable D call. CDR3 nucleotides: TGCGCCAGCAGCGCTAGAGAGACAGATACGCAGTATTTT. Its protein is CASSARETDTQYF.